This T cell receptor beta chain was observed in a study of response to subunit inactivated influenza vaccine. The sample holds a few counts of this clonotype. Antigen unknown. Study-level points and caveats: The authors offered the suggestion that each seasonal influenza vaccination recruits few new T cells.

This CDR3 spans 14 amino acids. V shed 2 bases and J shed 8 bases, with 13 bases lying between them. Germline V lookup: CDR1 MNHEY, CDR2 SVGEGT. TCRdb ran MiXCR on the RT-PCR reads and lists one entry per CDR3 protein. This table has roughly 700,000 distinct CDR3 sequences, approximately 15% appearing once. The V call is TRBV6-2 or TRBV6-3, the J call TRBJ2-1; the D gene is possibly TRBD2 (6 bases). Sequencing was performed on PBMCs from blood, taken roughly 12 days after vaccination. This clonotype was obtained from a man aged 45-60 years who received an inactivated influenza vaccine. CDR3 sequence reads: CASSYGGIEDEQFF. Here the CDR3 DNA reads TGTGCCAGCAGTTACGGGGGGATTGAGGATGAGCAGTTCTTC.